This TCR beta chain was retrieved from a study of shared clonotypes between healthy human individuals. Background on the study: The cohort had a couple of women and a few men, ages 18 to 49.

The quantity of DNA used in unsorted PBMC replicate PCRs was approximately 270 ng, corresponding to tens of thousands of T cell genomes. Sequencing used immunoSEQ multiplex PCR; TCRdb keeps in-frame clones, though not all of them. This table holds around 530,000 clones, roughly 79% found once. It was tens of millions of PBMCs that unsorted samples used for genomic DNA. Germline CDR1 and CDR2: MNHNS and SASEGT. There are 13 residues in the CDR3. Deletions cut 3 bases from V and 5 bases from J, with 8 bases between. The sequenced sample was PBMCs. The chain uses TRBV6-1 and TRBJ2-1, with a weak D call TRBD1 (5 bases). The receptor comes from a woman aged 40 to 50 in good health. Some clones in this sample may be carry-over from other donors' samples. The CDR3 region is CASSDRDNNEQFF. The CDR3 nucleotides read TGTGCCAGCAGTGACAGGGATAACAATGAGCAGTTCTTC.